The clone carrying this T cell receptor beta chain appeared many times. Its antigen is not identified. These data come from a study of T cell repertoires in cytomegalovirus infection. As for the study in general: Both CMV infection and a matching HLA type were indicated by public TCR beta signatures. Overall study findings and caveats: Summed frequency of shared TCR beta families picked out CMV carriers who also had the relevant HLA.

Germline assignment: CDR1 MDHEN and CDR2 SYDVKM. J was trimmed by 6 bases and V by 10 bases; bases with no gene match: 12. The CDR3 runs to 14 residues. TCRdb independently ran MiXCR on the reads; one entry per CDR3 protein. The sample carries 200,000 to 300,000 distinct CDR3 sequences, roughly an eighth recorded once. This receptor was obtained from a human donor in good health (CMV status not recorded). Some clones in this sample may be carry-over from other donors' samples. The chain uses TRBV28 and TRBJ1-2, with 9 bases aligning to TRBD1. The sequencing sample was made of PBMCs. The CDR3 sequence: CATLSPGQGDGYTF. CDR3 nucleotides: TGTGCCACGTTGTCGCCGGGACAGGGAGATGGCTACACCTTC.